Below, 9 T cell receptor beta chains from the same sample are listed, as sequenced in a study of blood T cell repertoires in COVID-19 (dated by TCRdb to between 2020 and 2021). The library was obtained by the immunoSEQ multiplex PCR assay. As stored in TCRdb, this immuneACCESS dataset retains in-frame rearrangements with V and J assigned. A fraction of the clones does not appear; measured against another copy, unresolved V genes explain less than half of the discrepancy, and the remainder lacks a known reason. This sample comprises 110,000 to 150,000 clones, about four fifths of them detected only once. Approximately 1.6% of the sample goes to the ten largest clones. The sample comprised PBMCs or T cells enriched from blood (not recorded which). The receptors here all came from a woman aged 18-29 years who had been exposed to COVID-19.

The V and J genes are TRBV6-5 and TRBJ1-6; 9 bases match TRBD1. This CDR3 comprises 15 residues. Germline-derived CDR1 and CDR2 are MNHEY and SVGAGI. After removal of 9 bases from V and 10 bases from J, the junction contained 13 bases not matched to a gene. CDR3 region: CARGPNTGGWSPLHF. CDR3 sequence (DNA): TGTGCCAGAGGGCCCAACACAGGGGGCTGGTCACCCCTCCACTTT.

The genes are TRBV12-5 and TRBJ2-7; 9 nucleotides match TRBD2. The CDR3 extends over 19 amino acids. Trimming at V came to 6 bases and at J to 5 bases, leaving 23 bases not matched to a gene. Germline CDR1 reads LGHNT; CDR2 reads FRNRAP. The CDR3 coding sequence is TGTGCTAGTGGGCAAGGTAGCGGGAGACGGAGAGGAAGAGGCGACGAGCAGTACTTC. The encoded protein is CASGQGSGRRRGRGDEQYF.

The chain uses TRBV2 and TRBJ1-6; 11 bases map to TRBD1. V shed 3 bases and J 4 bases; nucleotides not matched to a gene: 2. CDR3 length: 16 residues. The germline gives CDR1 SNHLY, CDR2 FYNNEI. DNA for the CDR3: TGTGCCAGCAGTGAGGACAGGGGGCTTTATAATTCACCCCTCCACTTT. Encoded protein: CASSEDRGLYNSPLHF.

The V gene is TRBV11-2, the J gene TRBJ2-1; a possible D gene is TRBD2 (5 bases). The germline V gene has CDR1 SGHAT and CDR2 FQNNGV. CDR3 length: 18 residues. Trimming removed 2 bases at V and 2 bases at J, with 19 bases between. The CDR3 reads CASSLSSTRTRPYNEQFF. CDR3 sequence (DNA): TGTGCCAGCAGCTTATCCTCAACCCGGACTCGCCCCTACAATGAGCAGTTCTTC.

The CDR3 DNA is TGCAGCGTTGTAACCCTCCAGGGCTATGGCTACACCTTC. This encodes CSVVTLQGYGYTF. The genes are TRBV29-1 and TRBJ1-2, with D perhaps TRBD1 (5 bases). The germline CDR1 and CDR2 sequences are SQVTM and ANQGSEA. This CDR3 comprises 13 residues. V was shortened by 4 bases and J by 4 bases, with 13 bases between the two germline ends.

The chain couples TRBV28 to TRBJ1-2; D may be TRBD1 (5 bases). The CDR3 runs 14 residues. Germline assignment: CDR1 MDHEN and CDR2 SYDVKM. Trimming removed 1 base at V and 4 bases at J, with 10 bases between. The CDR3: CASSLSWGGYGYTF. CDR3 sequence (DNA): TGTGCCAGCAGTTTATCTTGGGGGGGCTATGGCTACACCTTC.

The V call is TRBV29-1, the J call TRBJ1-1, with 9 bases that match TRBD1. From germline, CDR1 is SQVTM and CDR2 ANQGSEA. This CDR3 is built from 13 residues. V shed 6 bases, J shed 7 bases, and the junction held 9 bases outside the gene matches. The CDR3 sequence: CSVCRQGGGEAFF. The CDR3 coding sequence is TGCAGCGTATGCAGACAGGGGGGAGGTGAAGCTTTCTTT.

The chain combines TRBV7-9 with TRBJ2-7; 12 nucleotides align to TRBD2. Trimming removed 4 bases from V and 1 base from J; junction bases left unmatched: 5. Germline-derived CDR1 and CDR2 are SEHNR and FQNEAQ (reference sequence). CDR3 length: 16 amino acids. CDR3 sequence reads: CASSSRLAGVSYEQYF. The CDR3, as DNA: TGTGCCAGCAGCTCACGACTAGCGGGAGTGTCCTACGAGCAGTACTTC.

The chain employs TRBV5-5 and TRBJ2-7; D call uncertain. V was cut by 0 bases and J by 3 bases, with 13 bases left in between. The CDR3 runs to 15 residues. The germline V gene has CDR1 SGHKS and CDR2 YYEKEE (reference sequence). CDR3 bases: TGTGCCAGCAGCTTGGGTATGGTGGCCAGCTACGAGCAGTACTTC. Amino acid sequence: CASSLGMVASYEQYF.